This TCR beta chain was sequenced for a study of response to subunit inactivated influenza vaccine. This clonotype came up a few times. TCRdb processed the RT-PCR reads anew with MiXCR; each CDR3 protein has one entry. The sample yields more than 700,000 distinct CDR3 sequences, about 20% seen once. With V trimmed by 7 bases and J by 2 bases, 4 bases remained unmatched. The CDR3 has 15 amino acids. Germline CDR1 is SGHTA and CDR2 is FQGNSA. This receptor was obtained from a man between 45 and 60 years old who received an inactivated influenza vaccine. The input for sequencing was PBMCs from blood, taken roughly 5 days after vaccination. The V gene is TRBV7-2, the J gene TRBJ2-5, with 13 nucleotides matching TRBD2. CDR3 nucleotide sequence: TGTGCCAGCAACCGACTAGCGGGAGGACAAGAGACCCAGTACTTC. It codes for CASNRLAGGQETQYF.